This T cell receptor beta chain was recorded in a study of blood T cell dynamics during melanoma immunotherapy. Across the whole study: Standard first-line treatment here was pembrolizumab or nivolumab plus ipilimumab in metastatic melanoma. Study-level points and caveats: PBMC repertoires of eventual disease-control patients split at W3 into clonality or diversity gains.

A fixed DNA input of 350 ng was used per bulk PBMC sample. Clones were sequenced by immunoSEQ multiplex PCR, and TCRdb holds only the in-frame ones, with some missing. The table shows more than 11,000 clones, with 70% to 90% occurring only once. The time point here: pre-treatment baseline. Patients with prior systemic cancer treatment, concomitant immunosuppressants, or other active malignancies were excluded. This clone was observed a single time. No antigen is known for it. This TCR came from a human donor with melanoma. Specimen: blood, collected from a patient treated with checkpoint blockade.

CDR3 sequence reads: CASTSPTSGVGEQFF. The CDR3 nucleotides read TGTGCCAGCACTTCCCCTACTAGCGGGGTCGGTGAGCAGTTCTTC. V is TRBV7-2 and J is TRBJ2-1; the match to TRBD2 covers 10 bases. Germline values: CDR1 SGHTA, CDR2 FQGNSA. With 7 bases clipped from V and 9 bases from J, the junction kept 12 bases outside the gene matches. The CDR3 covers 15 residues.